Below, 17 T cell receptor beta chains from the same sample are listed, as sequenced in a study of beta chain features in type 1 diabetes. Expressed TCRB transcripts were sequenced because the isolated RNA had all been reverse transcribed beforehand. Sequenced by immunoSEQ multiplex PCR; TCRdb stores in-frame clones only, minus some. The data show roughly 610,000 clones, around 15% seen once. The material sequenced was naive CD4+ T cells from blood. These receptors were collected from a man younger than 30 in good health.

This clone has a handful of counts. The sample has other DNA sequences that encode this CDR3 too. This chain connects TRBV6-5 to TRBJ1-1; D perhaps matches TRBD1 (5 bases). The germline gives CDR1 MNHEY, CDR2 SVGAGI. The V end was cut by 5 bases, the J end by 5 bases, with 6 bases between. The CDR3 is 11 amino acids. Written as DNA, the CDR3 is TGTGCCAGCAGTCAGGGTACTGAAGCTTTCTTT. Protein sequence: CASSQGTEAFF.

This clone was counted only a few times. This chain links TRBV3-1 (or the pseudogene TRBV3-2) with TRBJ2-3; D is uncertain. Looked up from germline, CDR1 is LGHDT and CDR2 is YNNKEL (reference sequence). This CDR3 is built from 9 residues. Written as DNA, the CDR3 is TGTGGGAACTCAGATACGCAGTATTTT. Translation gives CGNSDTQYF.

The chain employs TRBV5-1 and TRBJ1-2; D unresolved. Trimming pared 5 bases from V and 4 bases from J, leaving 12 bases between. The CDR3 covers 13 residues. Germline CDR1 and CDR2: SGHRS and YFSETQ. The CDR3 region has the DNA TGCGCCAGCAGGAGTTCAGCAACCTATGGCTACACCTTC. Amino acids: CASRSSATYGYTF.

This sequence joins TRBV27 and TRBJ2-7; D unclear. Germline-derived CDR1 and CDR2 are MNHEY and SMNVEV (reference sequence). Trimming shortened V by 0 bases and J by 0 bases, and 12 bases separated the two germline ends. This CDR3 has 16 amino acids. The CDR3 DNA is TGTGCCAGCAGTTTATCTATGGGCAGAAGCTCCTACGAGCAGTACTTC. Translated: CASSLSMGRSSYEQYF.

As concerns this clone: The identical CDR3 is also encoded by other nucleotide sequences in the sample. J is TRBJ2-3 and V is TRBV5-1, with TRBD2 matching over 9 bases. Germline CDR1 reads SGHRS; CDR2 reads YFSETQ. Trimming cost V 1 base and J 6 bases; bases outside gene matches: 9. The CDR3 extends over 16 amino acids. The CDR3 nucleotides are TGCGCCAGCAGCTTGACGCTCGCGGGAGGGGCGGATACGCAGTATTTT. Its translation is CASSLTLAGGADTQYF.

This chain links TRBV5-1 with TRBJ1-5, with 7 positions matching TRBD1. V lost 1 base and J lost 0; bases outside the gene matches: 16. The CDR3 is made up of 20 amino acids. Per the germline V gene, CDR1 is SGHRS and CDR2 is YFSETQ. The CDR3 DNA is TGCGCCAGCAGCTTGAGTAGCCACGGACAGGACCGTTTTAGCAATCAGCCCCAGCATTTT. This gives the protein CASSLSSHGQDRFSNQPQHF.

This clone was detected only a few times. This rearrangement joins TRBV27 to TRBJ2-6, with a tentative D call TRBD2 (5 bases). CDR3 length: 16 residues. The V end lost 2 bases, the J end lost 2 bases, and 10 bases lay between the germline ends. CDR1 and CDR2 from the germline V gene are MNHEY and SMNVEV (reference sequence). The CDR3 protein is CASSLVIGAGANVLTF. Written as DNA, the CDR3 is TGTGCCAGCAGTTTAGTCATCGGGGCTGGGGCCAACGTCCTGACTTTC.

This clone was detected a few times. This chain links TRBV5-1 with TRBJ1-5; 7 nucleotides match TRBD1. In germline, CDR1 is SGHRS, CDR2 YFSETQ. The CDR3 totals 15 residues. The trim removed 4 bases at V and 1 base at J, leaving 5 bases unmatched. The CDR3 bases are TGCGCCAGCAGCATAACAGGGGACAGCAATCAGCCCCAGCATTTT. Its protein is CASSITGDSNQPQHF.

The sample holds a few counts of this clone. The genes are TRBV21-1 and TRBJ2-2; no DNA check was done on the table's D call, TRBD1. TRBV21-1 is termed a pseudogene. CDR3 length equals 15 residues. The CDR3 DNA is TGTGCCAGCAGCATCCAGGGGGACAACACCGGGGAGCTGTTTTTT. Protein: CASSIQGDNTGELFF.

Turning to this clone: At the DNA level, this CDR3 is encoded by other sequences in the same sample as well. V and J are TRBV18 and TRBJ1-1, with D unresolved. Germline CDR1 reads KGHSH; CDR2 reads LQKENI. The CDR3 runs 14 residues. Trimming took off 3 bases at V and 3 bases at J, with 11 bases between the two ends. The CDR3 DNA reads TGTGCCAGCTCACCGGACCGGGCGGACACTGAAGCTTTCTTT. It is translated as CASSPDRADTEAFF. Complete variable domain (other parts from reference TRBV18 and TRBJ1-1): NAGVMQNPRHLVRRRGQEARLRCSPMKGHSHVYWYRQLPEEGLKFMVYLQKENIIDESGMPKERFSAEFPKEGPSILRIQQVVRGDSAAYFCASSPDRADTEAFFGQGTRLTVV.

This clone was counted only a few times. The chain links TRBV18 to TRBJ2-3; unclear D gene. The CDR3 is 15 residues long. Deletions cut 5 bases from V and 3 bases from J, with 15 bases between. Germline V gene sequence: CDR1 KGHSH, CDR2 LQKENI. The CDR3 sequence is CASSLRTQATDTQYF. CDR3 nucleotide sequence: TGTGCCAGCTCATTGCGGACCCAAGCAACAGATACGCAGTATTTT.

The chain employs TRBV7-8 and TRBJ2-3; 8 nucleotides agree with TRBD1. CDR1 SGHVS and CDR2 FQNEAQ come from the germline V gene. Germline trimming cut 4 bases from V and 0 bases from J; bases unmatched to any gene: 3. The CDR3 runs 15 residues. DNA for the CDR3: TGTGCCAGCAGCTCGGGACAGGTTAGCACAGATACGCAGTATTTT. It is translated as CASSSGQVSTDTQYF.

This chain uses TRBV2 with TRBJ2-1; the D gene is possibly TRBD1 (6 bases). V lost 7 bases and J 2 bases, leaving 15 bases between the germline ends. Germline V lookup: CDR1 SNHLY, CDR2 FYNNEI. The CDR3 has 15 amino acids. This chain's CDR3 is CASTNRAGPYNEQFF. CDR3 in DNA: TGTGCCAGCACCAACAGGGCAGGTCCCTACAATGAGCAGTTCTTC.

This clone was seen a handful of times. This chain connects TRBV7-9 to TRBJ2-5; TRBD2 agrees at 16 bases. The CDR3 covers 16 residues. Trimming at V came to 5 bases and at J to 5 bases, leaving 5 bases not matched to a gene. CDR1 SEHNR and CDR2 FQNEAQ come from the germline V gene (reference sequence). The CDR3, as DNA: TGTGCCAGCAGCACGGGACTAGCGGGAGGGGCGGAGACCCAGTACTTC. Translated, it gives CASSTGLAGGAETQYF.

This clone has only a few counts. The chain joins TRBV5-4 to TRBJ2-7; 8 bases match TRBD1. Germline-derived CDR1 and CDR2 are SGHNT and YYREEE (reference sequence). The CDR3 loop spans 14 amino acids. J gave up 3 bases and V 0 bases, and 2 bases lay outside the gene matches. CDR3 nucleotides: TGTGCCAGCAGCTTGGCAGGGGGCAGCTACGAGCAGTACTTC. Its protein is CASSLAGGSYEQYF.

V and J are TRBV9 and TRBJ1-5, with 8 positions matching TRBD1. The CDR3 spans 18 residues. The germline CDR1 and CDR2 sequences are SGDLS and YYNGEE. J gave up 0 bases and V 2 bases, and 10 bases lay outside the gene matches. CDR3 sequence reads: CASSVAGTGIYSNQPQHF. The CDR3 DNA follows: TGTGCCAGCAGCGTGGCCGGGACAGGTATTTATAGCAATCAGCCCCAGCATTTT.

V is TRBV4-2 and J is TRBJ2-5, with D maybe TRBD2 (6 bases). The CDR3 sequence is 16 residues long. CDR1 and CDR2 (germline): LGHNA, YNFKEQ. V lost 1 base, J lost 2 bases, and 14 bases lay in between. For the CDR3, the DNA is TGTGCCAGCAGCCAAGCGGGTAGTGGGGGGCAAGAGACCCAGTACTTC. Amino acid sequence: CASSQAGSGGQETQYF.